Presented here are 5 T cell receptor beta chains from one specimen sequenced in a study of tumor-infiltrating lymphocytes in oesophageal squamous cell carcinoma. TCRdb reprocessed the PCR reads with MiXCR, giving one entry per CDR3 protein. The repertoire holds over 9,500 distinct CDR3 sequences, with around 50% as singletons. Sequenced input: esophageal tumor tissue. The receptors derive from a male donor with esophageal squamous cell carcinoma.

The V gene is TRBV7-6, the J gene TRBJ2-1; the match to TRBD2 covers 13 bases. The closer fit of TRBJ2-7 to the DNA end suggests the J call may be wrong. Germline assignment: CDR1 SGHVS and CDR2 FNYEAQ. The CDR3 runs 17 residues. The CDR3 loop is CASSSFRGTSGNNEQYF. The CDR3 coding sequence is TGTGCCAGCAGCTCTTTTAGGGGGACTAGCGGGAACAATGAGCAGTACTTC.

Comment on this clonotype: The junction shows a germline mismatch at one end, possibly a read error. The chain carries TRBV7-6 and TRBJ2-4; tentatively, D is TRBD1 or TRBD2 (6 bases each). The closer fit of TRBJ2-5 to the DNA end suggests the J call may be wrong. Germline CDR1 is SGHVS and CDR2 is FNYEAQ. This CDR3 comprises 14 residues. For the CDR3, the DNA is TGTGCTAGCAGCCCGGTGGGGGGCGAAGAGACCCAGTACTTC. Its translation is CASSPVGGEETQYF.

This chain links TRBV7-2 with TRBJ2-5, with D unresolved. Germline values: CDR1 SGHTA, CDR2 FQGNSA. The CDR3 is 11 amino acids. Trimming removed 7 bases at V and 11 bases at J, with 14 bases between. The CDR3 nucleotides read TGTGCCAGCACCCCCGGCGGTGAGCAGTACTTC. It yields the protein CASTPGGEQYF.

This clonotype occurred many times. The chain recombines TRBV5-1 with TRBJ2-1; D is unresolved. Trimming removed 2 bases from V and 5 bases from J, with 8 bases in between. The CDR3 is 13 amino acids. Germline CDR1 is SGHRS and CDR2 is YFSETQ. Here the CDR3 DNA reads TGCGCCAGCAGCTTTGTCACCAACAATGAGCAGTTCTTC. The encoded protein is CASSFVTNNEQFF.

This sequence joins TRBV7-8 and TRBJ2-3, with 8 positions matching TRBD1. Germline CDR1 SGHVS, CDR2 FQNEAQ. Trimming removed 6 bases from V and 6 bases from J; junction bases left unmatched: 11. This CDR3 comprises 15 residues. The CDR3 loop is CASRDRGVGRDTQYF. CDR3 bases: TGTGCCAGCAGAGACAGGGGAGTAGGGAGGGATACGCAGTATTTT.